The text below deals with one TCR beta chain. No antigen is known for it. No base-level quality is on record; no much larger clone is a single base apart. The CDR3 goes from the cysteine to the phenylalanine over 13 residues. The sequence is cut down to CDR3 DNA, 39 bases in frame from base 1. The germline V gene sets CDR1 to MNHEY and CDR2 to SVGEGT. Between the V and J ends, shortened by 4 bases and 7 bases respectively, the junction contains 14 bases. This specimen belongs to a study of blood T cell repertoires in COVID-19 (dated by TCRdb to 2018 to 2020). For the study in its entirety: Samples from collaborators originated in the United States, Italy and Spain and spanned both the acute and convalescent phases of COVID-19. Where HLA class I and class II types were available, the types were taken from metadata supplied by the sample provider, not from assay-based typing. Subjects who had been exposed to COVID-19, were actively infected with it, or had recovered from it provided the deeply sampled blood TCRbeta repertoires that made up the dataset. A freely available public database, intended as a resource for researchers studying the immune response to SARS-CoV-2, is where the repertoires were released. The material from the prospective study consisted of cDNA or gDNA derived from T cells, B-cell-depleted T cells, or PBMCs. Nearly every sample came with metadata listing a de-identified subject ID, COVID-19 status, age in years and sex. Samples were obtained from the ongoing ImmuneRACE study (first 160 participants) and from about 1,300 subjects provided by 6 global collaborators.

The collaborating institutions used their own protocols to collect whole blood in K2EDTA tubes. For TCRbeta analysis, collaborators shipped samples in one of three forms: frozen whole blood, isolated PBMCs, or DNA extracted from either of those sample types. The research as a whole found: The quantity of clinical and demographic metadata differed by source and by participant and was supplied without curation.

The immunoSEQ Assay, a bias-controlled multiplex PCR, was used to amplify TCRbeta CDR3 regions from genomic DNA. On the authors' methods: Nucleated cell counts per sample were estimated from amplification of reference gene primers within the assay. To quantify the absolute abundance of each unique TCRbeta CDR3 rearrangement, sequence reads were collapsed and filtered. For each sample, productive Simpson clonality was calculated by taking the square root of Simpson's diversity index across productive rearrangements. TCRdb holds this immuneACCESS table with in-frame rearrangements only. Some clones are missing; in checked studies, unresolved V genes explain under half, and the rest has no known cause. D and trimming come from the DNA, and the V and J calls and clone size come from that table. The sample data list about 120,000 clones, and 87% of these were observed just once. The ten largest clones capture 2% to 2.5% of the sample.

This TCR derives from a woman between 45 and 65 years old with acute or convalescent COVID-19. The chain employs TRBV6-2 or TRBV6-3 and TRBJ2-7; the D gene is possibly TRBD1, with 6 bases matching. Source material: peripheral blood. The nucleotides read TGTGCCAGCAGTTCAGACAGGTCAAGGGAGCAGTACTTC. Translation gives CASSSDRSREQYF.